These 10 T cell receptor beta chains came from one sample sequenced in a study of early T cells in non-severe SARS-CoV-2 infection. Using its own MiXCR run on the 5' RACE reads, TCRdb lists one record per CDR3 protein. Of about 84,000 distinct CDR3 sequences in the sample, 9% to 14% are singletons; the top ten hold under 3%. Sequencing was performed on whole blood. Receptor source: an adult who was a healthcare worker with PCR-confirmed SARS-CoV-2 infection or an uninfected control (not recorded which).

This clonotype has at least ten counts. This chain uses TRBV7-2 with TRBJ2-5; D is uncertain. CDR3 length: 13 residues. Per germline, CDR1 SGHTA and CDR2 FQGNSA. The V gene lost 0 bases and the J gene lost 1 base, with 3 bases spanning the gap. The CDR3: CASSLAIQETQYF. In nucleotides, the CDR3 is TGTGCCAGCAGCTTAGCCATCCAAGAGACCCAGTACTTC.

The chain joins TRBV7-2 to TRBJ1-1, with a possible D match to TRBD1 (6 bases). Germline CDR1 reads SGHTA; CDR2 reads FQGNSA. CDR3 size: 17 residues. V dropped 5 bases and J dropped 6 bases, with 25 bases sitting between them. The CDR3 spells CASSRHAGGAGSAEAFF. CDR3 DNA: TGTGCCAGCAGCCGTCACGCGGGGGGGGCAGGCAGCGCTGAAGCTTTCTTT.

The genes are TRBV6-5 and TRBJ1-3; D remains ambiguous. The CDR3 has 14 residues. V was trimmed by 2 bases and J by 7 bases, leaving 12 bases between them. Germline CDR1 reads MNHEY; CDR2 reads SVGAGI. For the CDR3, the DNA is TGTGCCAGCAGTTACGGTGAGGGATGGAACACCATATATTTT. This codes for CASSYGEGWNTIYF.

The chain has TRBV7-6 and TRBJ2-4; D is perhaps TRBD1 (6 bases). Between the trimmed V and J ends, which lost 5 bases and 0 bases, there was a span of 11 bases. CDR1 is SGHVS, CDR2 FNYEAQ, per germline. CDR3 size: 15 residues. The CDR3 DNA reads TGTGCCAGCAGCCCTGACAGGCTAGCCAAAAACATTCAGTACTTC. Its translation is CASSPDRLAKNIQYF.

The rearrangement joins TRBV30 to TRBJ2-1, with TRBD2 identical over 15 bases. The CDR3 is made up of 21 amino acids. The V segment lost 2 bases and the J segment 1 base; nucleotides outside the gene matches: 15. Germline V gene data show CDR1 as GTSNPN and CDR2 as SVGIG (reference sequence). The CDR3 reads CAWSTFGAGLAGGASYNEQFF. In nucleotides, the CDR3 is TGTGCCTGGAGTACCTTCGGTGCCGGACTAGCGGGAGGGGCATCCTACAATGAGCAGTTCTTC.

This clonotype was picked up a small number of times. V is TRBV5-4 and J is TRBJ2-1; D might be TRBD2 (5 bases). V gave up 4 bases and J gave up 6 bases, with 17 bases separating them. This CDR3 contains 15 residues. The germline CDR1 and CDR2 sequences are SGHNT and YYREEE (reference sequence). Here the CDR3 reads CASSRKGDHRNEQFF. CDR3 in DNA: TGTGCCAGCAGCCGCAAGGGAGACCATCGCAATGAGCAGTTCTTC.

This clonotype was seen a few times. The chain employs TRBV5-4 and TRBJ2-5; D uncertain. This CDR3 comprises 16 residues. The V end lost 0 bases, the J end lost 0 bases, and 12 bases lay between the germline ends. Germline V gene sequence: CDR1 SGHNT, CDR2 YYREEE (reference sequence). The CDR3 loop reads CASSLVGKTYQETQYF. CDR3 DNA sequence: TGTGCCAGCAGCTTGGTGGGGAAAACTTACCAAGAGACCCAGTACTTC. Full variable domain (rest looked up from reference TRBV5-4 and TRBJ2-5): ETGVTQSPTHLIKTRGQQVTLRCSSQSGHNTVSWYQQALGQGPQFIFQYYREEENGRGNFPPRFSGLQFPNYSSELNVNALELDDSALYLCASSLVGKTYQETQYFGPGTRLLVL.

The chain recombines TRBV20-1 with TRBJ1-2; D unclear. The germline V and J ends were trimmed by 1 base and 8 bases, with 14 bases remaining between them. The CDR3 covers 13 residues. Germline CDR1 reads DFQATT; CDR2 reads SNEGSKA (reference sequence). The CDR3 protein is CSARGAPNEGYTF. In DNA form, the CDR3 reads TGCAGTGCTAGAGGTGCACCGAACGAGGGCTACACCTTC.

This clonotype was detected only a few times. This chain uses TRBV9 with TRBJ2-3, with 7 bases fitting TRBD2. V lost 7 bases, J lost 2 bases, and 7 bases stayed unmatched. Germline V gene lookup returns CDR1 SGDLS and CDR2 YYNGEE. The CDR3 totals 14 residues. CDR3 nucleotide sequence: TGTGCCAGCGGAGCGGGAACTCTCACAGATACGCAGTATTTT. It is translated as CASGAGTLTDTQYF.

This clonotype was counted many times. This rearrangement joins TRBV18 to TRBJ2-5; D is unresolved. Deletions cut 4 bases from V and 4 bases from J, with 7 bases between. The CDR3 sequence is 12 residues long. Germline V gives CDR1 KGHSH, CDR2 LQKENI. The CDR3 nucleotides are TGTGCCAGCTCACGATCAGGAGAGACCCAGTACTTC. Translation gives CASSRSGETQYF. Supplemented by reference TRBV18 and TRBJ2-5, the full variable domain reads NAGVMQNPRHLVRRRGQEARLRCSPMKGHSHVYWYRQLPEEGLKFMVYLQKENIIDESGMPKERFSAEFPKEGPSILRIQQVVRGDSAAYFCASSRSGETQYFGPGTRLLVL.